What follows describes a single T cell receptor beta chain. Antigen unknown. TCRdb's copy holds only in-frame clones and misses some; the assay was immunoSEQ multiplex PCR. This table has about 330,000 clones, roughly 87% appearing once. This sample stems from a study of cytomegalovirus exposure and HLA in healthy donors. Study-level information: A subsequent analysis stated that the roughly 120 validation repertoires were run on the same platform as the 650 to 850 first-cohort repertoires. Study conclusions and caveats: The study flagged some 180 TCR beta chains as cytomegalovirus-associated.

Germline CDR1 and CDR2: MNHEY and SMNVEV (reference sequence). The CDR3 spans 11 residues. The ends were cut back, 6 bases at V and 7 bases at J, with 8 bases in the middle. The donors were in the roughly 120-subject validation cohort; that cohort was separate from the roughly 660-subject first cohort. The specimen sequenced was PBMCs. This sequence originates from a woman in her thirties in good health and CMV-seropositive. The gene calls are TRBV27 and TRBJ2-3; no clear D gene. The CDR3 nucleotides are TGTGCCAGCAGGTCGGTAAATACGCAGTATTTT. Its protein product is CASRSVNTQYF.